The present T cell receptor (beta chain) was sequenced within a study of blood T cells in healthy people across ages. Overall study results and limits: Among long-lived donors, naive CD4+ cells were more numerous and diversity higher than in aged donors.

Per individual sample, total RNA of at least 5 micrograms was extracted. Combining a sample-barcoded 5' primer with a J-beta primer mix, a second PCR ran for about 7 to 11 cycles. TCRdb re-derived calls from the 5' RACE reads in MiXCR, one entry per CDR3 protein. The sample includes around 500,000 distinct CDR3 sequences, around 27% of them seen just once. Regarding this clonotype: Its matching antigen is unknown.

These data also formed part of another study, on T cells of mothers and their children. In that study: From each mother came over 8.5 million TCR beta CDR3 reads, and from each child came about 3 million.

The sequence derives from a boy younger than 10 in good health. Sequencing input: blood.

CDR3 in DNA: TGTGCCAGCAGCCTGACGGGGGCGACACAAGAGACCCAGTACTTC. Its protein product is CASSLTGATQETQYF. This rearrangement joins TRBV3-1 to TRBJ2-5; D tentatively reads TRBD1 or TRBD2 (6 bases each). Looked up from germline, CDR1 is LGHDT and CDR2 is YNNKEL (reference sequence). Trimming shortened V by 4 bases and J by 2 bases, and 14 bases separated the two germline ends. The CDR3 has 15 amino acids.